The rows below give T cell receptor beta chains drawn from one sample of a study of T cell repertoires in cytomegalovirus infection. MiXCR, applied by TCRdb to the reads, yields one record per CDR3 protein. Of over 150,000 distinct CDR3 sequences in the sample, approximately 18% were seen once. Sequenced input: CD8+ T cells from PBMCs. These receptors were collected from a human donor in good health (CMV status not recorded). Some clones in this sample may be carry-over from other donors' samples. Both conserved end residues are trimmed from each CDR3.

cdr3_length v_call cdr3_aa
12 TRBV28 ASSLWGRGNEQF
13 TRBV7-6 ASSLGQGGTYEQY
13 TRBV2 ASRLLATMQETQY
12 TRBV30 AWSVGQGDTEAF
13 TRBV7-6 ASSLEPQGWETQY
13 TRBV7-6 ASSSESGDLYEQY
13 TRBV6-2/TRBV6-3 ASSAIRDRHYEQY
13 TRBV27 ASSPRGAGGNEQF
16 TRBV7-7 ASSLGAGVAGNTGELF
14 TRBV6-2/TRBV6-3 ASSSLTGGAYNEQF
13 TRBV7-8 ASSLEVQVQETQY
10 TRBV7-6 ASGPGGQPQH
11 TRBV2 ASSGLDGYEQY
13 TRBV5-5 ASSFPGTVNTEAF
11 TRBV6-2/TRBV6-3 ASSYSSSQGYT
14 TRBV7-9 ASSLSQTGRKHFQY